This is a list of T cell receptor beta chains from one sample in a study of blood T cell repertoires in COVID-19. This table comes from immunoSEQ multiplex PCR, and its TCRdb copy is limited to in-frame clones, with some not included. This table holds around 210,000 clones, 80% found once. Sequencing was carried out using peripheral blood. These receptors all come from a woman between 70 and 85 years old with acute or convalescent COVID-19. Both conserved end residues are part of each CDR3. D genes are given only for firm matches. Not every row has a clone size; where given, it reads once, few, many or a size class.

TRBJ1-5 | TRBV30 | - | - | TGTGCCTGGAGCATTGGGAGGCAAAGTGGAAATCAGCCCCAGCATTTT | CAWSIGRQSGNQPQHF
TRBJ2-7 | TRBV28 | TRBD2 | - | TGTGCCAGCACCTCCCCGGGACTAGTCTACGAGCAGTACTTC | CASTSPGLVYEQYF
TRBJ2-1 | TRBV3-1/TRBV3-2 | TRBD2 | - | TGTGCCAGCAGCCAAACGGGAGGGCTGGGTGAGCAGTTCTTC | CASSQTGGLGEQFF
TRBJ1-2 | TRBV6-4 | - | - | TGTGCCAGCAGACTCACGGACAGCCAAAACTATGGCTACACCTTC | CASRLTDSQNYGYTF
TRBJ1-5 | TRBV5-1 | - | - | TGCGCCAGCAGACCGGACTATAGCAATCAGCCCCAGCATTTT | CASRPDYSNQPQHF
TRBJ2-4 | TRBV7-8 | TRBD1 | - | TGTGCCAGCAGCTTAGATGGACAGGGGGCGAAACTAGCCAAAAACATTCAGTACTTC | CASSLDGQGAKLAKNIQYF
TRBJ2-7 | TRBV2 | TRBD1 | few | TGTGCCAGCAGTGCGGGACAGGGGGCGTTCTACGAGCAGTACTTC | CASSAGQGAFYEQYF
TRBJ1-2 | TRBV18 | TRBD1 | - | TGTGCCAGCTCACCCGGGACAGGAAGAGCTAACTATGGCTACACCTTC | CASSPGTGRANYGYTF
TRBJ1-2 | TRBV10-3 | TRBD1 | - | TGTGCCATCAGTGAGCCAGCCGGGACAGGGGGTTACTATGGCTACACCTTC | CAISEPAGTGGYYGYTF
TRBJ2-7 | TRBV7-9 | TRBD2 | - | TGTGCCAGCCGCCGGGACAGGGGACTAGCGGGTAGCTCCTACGAGCAGTACTTC | CASRRDRGLAGSSYEQYF
TRBJ2-5 | TRBV5-4 | - | once | TGTGCCAGCAGCCCCCGACTGAGGGAGACCCAGTACTTC | CASSPRLRETQYF
TRBJ2-7 | TRBV5-4 | TRBD2 | once | TGTGCCAGCAGCTCGCCGACTAGCGGGGGCTACGAGCAGTACTTC | CASSSPTSGGYEQYF
TRBJ1-1 | TRBV19 | - | - | TGTGCCAGTACCCCCGGCGGTTGGGGAGCCACTGAAGCTTTCTTT | CASTPGGWGATEAFF
TRBJ1-2 | TRBV19 | - | - | TGTGCCAGTAGTATAGAGGGCAGGGTAAATGGCTACACCTTC | CASSIEGRVNGYTF
TRBJ2-1 | TRBV7-2 | TRBD2 | - | TGTGCCAGCAGCTCATGGGCGACGGGGGGCAATGAGCAGTTCTTC | CASSSWATGGNEQFF
TRBJ1-5 | TRBV28 | - | - | TGTGCCAGCAGTTTGGCCCAAAGGAGGCAGCCCCAGCATTTT | CASSLAQRRQPQHF
TRBJ2-2 | TRBV19 | TRBD2 | once | TGTGCCAGTAGGATTAGCGGGCAACGGGGAACCGGGGAGCTGTTTTTT | CASRISGQRGTGELFF
TRBJ1-5 | TRBV7-2 | - | - | TGTGCCAGCAGCACCGACAAGTATCAGCCCCAGCATTTT | CASSTDKYQPQHF
TRBJ2-6 | TRBV28 | TRBD1 | - | TGTGCCAGCAGTTTACGAGGGGGCGGTGGGGCCAACGTCCTGACTTTC | CASSLRGGGGANVLTF
TRBJ2-1 | TRBV10-3 | TRBD2 | - | TGTGCCACTGCGGGGCTAGCGGGAGCAGGTGAGCAGTTCTTC | CATAGLAGAGEQFF
TRBJ1-5 | TRBV27 | - | - | TGTGCCAGCAGTTCCCTGGGGGGGGGCAATCAGCCCCAGCATTTT | CASSSLGGGNQPQHF
TRBJ2-2 | TRBV7-8 | TRBD2 | - | TGTGCCAGCAGCTCTACCTTGACTAGCGGGGGCCCGAACACCGGGGAGCTGTTTTTT | CASSSTLTSGGPNTGELFF
TRBJ2-2 | TRBV18 | TRBD2 | - | TGTGCCAGCTCACCATACGAGCGGGGGACCGGGGAGCTGTTTTTT | CASSPYERGTGELFF
TRBJ2-7 | TRBV18 | TRBD1 | few | TGTGCCAGCTCACCACGAGGGGGCGCGGATGAGCAGTACTTC | CASSPRGGADEQYF
TRBJ2-1 | TRBV3-1/TRBV3-2 | TRBD1 | - | TGTGCCAGCAGCCGGGGACAGGGGAATGAGCAGTTCTTC | CASSRGQGNEQFF
TRBJ2-1 | TRBV14 | TRBD2 | once | TGTGCCAGCAGCCAAGACGCTATCACTAGCGGCCCGTCCAATGAGCAGTTCTTC | CASSQDAITSGPSNEQFF
TRBJ2-1 | TRBV5-1 | - | - | TGCGCCAGCAGCTTGGCCGGGTCACCCGCCAATGAGCAGTTCTTC | CASSLAGSPANEQFF
TRBJ1-3 | TRBV18 | - | - | TGTGCCAGCTCACCTCTGGACAGACCCCACACCATATATTTT | CASSPLDRPHTIYF
TRBJ1-2 | TRBV7-9 | - | - | TGTGCCAGCAGCTTCGGAAACAGCAACTATGGCTACACCTTC | CASSFGNSNYGYTF
TRBJ2-1 | TRBV19 | - | - | TGTGCCAGTAGTACCGTCGCGGGGCTCTACAATGAGCAGTTCTTC | CASSTVAGLYNEQFF
TRBJ1-5 | TRBV24-1 | TRBD1 | once | TGTGCCACCAGTGTTGCGGGACAGGGGAATCAGCCCCAGCATTTT | CATSVAGQGNQPQHF
TRBJ2-2 | TRBV11-1 | - | many | TGTGCCAGCAGCCAGTGGGGGGCCGGGGAGCTGTTTTTT | CASSQWGAGELFF
TRBJ2-1 | TRBV5-8 | TRBD1 | - | TGTGCCAGCAGAAGACAGGGGGTCAATGAGCAGTTCTTC | CASRRQGVNEQFF
TRBJ1-6 | TRBV7-6 | - | - | TGTGCCAGCAGCTTGACTAAGCAGGGAGGTTCACCCCTCCACTTT | CASSLTKQGGSPLHF
TRBJ2-1 | TRBV4-1 | TRBD2 | - | TGCGCCAGCAGCCCGCAATCTAGCGGGGCGCGGTACAATGAGCAGTTCTTC | CASSPQSSGARYNEQFF
TRBJ2-7 | TRBV28 | TRBD2 | - | TGTGCCAGCAGTTTATGGGCTAGCGGTACCTCCTACGAGCAGTACTTC | CASSLWASGTSYEQYF
TRBJ2-7 | TRBV29-1 | TRBD1 | - | TGCAGCGTCTGGACAGGGGCAACCTACGAGCAGTACTTC | CSVWTGATYEQYF